This paragraph reports one T cell receptor (beta chain). Its antigen remains unidentified. The entry originates in a study of cytomegalovirus exposure and HLA in healthy donors. Study findings and constraints: It was likely that a cluster of highly shared sequence variants was a sequencing artifact. As a later analysis showed, a missense DCLRE1C variant was linked to trimming of TCR beta V- and J-genes.

Vbeta (60) and Jbeta (13) primers were used in the PCR. Sequencing was performed with immunoSEQ multiplex PCR; in TCRdb, only in-frame clones are kept and a portion is missing. The sample comprises fewer than 250,000 clones, around three quarters of which are singletons, and less than 20% rests with the top ten. Trimming cost V 2 bases and J 3 bases; bases outside gene matches: 10. Per the germline V gene, CDR1 is LNHDA and CDR2 is SQIVND (reference sequence). There are 17 residues in the CDR3. The origin of this receptor is a man aged 40-55 years in good health and CMV-seronegative. The sequenced sample consisted of PBMCs. The V call is TRBV19, the J call TRBJ2-3, with TRBD2 identical over 8 bases. This chain's CDR3 is CASSIFGGGWLTDTQYF. The CDR3 DNA sequence: TGTGCCAGTAGTATATTTGGCGGGGGGTGGTTGACAGATACGCAGTATTTT.